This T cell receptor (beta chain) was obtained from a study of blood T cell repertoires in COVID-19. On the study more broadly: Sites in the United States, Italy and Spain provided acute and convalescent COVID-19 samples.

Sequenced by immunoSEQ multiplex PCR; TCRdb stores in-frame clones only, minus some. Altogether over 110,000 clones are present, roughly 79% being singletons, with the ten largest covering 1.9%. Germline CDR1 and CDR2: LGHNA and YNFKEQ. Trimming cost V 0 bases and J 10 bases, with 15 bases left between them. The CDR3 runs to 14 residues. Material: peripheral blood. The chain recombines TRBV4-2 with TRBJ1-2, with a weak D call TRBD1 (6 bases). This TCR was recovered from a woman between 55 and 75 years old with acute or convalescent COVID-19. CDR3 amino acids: CASSQDGGARDYTF. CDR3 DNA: TGTGCCAGCAGCCAAGATGGGGGGGCGCGGGACTACACCTTC.